The clone carrying this T cell receptor beta chain has just a few counts. Antigen unknown. The data derive from a study of cytomegalovirus exposure and HLA in healthy donors. Primers for the PCR totalled 60 Vbeta and 13 Jbeta. Libraries were prepared by immunoSEQ multiplex PCR; TCRdb keeps only in-frame clonotypes and omits some of them. The sample contains some 180,000 clones, under 9.5% of which appear only once. The study, taken as a whole, reports: HLA alleles showed associations with some 17,000 TCR beta sequences in a later analysis, at a 0.05 false discovery rate. Sequence variants that were highly shared formed a cluster that was likely a sequencing artifact. As a later analysis showed, a missense DCLRE1C variant was linked to trimming of TCR beta V- and J-genes. Available immune exposure information was restricted to CMV serostatus only.

CDR3 size: 15 residues. The V and J ends lost 6 bases and 2 bases, in that order; junction bases with no gene match: 7. Germline CDR1 reads LGHNT; CDR2 reads FRNRAP. The chain employs TRBV12-5 and TRBJ1-5; 7 bases align to TRBD1. The sample comprised PBMCs. The clonotype comes from a woman aged 25 to 39 in good health and CMV-seropositive. The CDR3 spells CASGTGSVGNQPQHF. In nucleotides, the CDR3 is TGTGCTAGTGGGACAGGGTCGGTAGGCAATCAGCCCCAGCATTTT. The variable domain in full, completed from reference TRBV12-5 and TRBJ1-5, reads DARVTQTPRHKVTEMGQEVTMRCQPILGHNTVFWYRQTMMQGLELLAYFRNRAPLDDSGMPKDRFSAEMPDATLATLKIQPSEPRDSAVYFCASGTGSVGNQPQHFGDGTRLSIL.